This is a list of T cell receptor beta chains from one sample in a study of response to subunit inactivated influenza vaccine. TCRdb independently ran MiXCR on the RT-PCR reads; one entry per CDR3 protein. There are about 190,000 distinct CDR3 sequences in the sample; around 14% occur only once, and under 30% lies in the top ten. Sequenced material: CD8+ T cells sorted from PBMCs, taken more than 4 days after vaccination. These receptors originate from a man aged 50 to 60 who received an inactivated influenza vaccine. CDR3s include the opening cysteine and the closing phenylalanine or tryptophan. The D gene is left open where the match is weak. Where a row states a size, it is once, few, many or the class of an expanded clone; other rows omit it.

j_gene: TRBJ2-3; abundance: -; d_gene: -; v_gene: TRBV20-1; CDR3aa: CSARSSPRRMADTQYF; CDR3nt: TGCAGTGCTAGGTCGTCGCCCCGGCGAATGGCAGATACGCAGTATTTT
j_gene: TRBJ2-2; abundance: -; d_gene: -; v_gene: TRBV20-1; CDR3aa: CSAGRWGELFF; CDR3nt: TGCAGTGCTGGCCGGTGGGGGGAGCTGTTTTTT
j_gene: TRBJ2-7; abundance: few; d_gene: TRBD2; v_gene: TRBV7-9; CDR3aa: CASSAFGTSGSYEQYF; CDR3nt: TGTGCCAGCAGCGCGTTCGGGACTAGCGGCTCCTACGAGCAGTACTTC
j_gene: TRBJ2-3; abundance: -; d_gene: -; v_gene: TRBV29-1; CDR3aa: CSVFQGFGTDTQYF; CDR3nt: TGCAGCGTGTTCCAGGGGTTCGGCACAGATACGCAGTATTTT
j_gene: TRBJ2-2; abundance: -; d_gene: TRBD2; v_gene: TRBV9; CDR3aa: CASSPPSGDTGELFF; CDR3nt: TGTGCCAGCAGCCCCCCTAGCGGGGACACCGGGGAGCTGTTTTTT
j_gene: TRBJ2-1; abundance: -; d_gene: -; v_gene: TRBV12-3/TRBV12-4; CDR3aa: CASSPDHNEQFF; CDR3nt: TGTGCCAGCAGCCCGGACCACAATGAGCAGTTCTTC
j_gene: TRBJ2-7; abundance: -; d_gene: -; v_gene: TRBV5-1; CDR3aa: CASSLAVAAPTFEQYF; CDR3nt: TGCGCCAGCAGCTTGGCCGTGGCGGCTCCTACGTTTGAGCAGTACTTC
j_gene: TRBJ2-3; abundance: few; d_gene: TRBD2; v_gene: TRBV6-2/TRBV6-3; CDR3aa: CASRKGLAGVDHTQYF; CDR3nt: TGTGCCAGCAGAAAAGGACTAGCGGGAGTCGACCATACGCAGTATTTT
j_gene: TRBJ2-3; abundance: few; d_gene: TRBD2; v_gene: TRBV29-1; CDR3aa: CSVDGLAGATDTQYF; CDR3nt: TGCAGCGTTGATGGACTAGCGGGAGCCACAGATACGCAGTATTTT
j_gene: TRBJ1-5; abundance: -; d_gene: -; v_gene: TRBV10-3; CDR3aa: CAISERGGINQPQHF; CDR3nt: TGTGCCATCAGTGAGAGAGGGGGTATCAATCAGCCCCAGCATTTT
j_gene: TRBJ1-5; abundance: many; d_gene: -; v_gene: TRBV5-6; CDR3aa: CASSEGGSNQPQHF; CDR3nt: TGTGCCAGCAGCGAAGGGGGGTCCAATCAGCCCCAGCATTTT
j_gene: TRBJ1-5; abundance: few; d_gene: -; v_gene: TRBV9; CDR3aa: CASSVGTSNQPQHF; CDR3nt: TGTGCCAGCAGCGTAGGAACCAGCAATCAGCCCCAGCATTTT
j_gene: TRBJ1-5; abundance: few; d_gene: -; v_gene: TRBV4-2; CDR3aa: CASSQEAGVSNQPQHF; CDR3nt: TGTGCCAGCAGCCAAGAGGCAGGGGTTAGCAATCAGCCCCAGCATTTT
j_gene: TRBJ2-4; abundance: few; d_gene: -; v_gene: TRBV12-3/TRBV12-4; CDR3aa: CASSLQRGRVAKNIQYF; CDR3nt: TGTGCCAGCAGTTTACAGAGGGGACGGGTAGCCAAAAACATTCAGTACTTC
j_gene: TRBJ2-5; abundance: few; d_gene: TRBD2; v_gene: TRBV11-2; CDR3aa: CASSSNIRLAGGLETQYF; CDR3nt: TGTGCCAGCAGCTCCAATATCCGACTAGCGGGGGGGCTTGAGACCCAGTACTTC
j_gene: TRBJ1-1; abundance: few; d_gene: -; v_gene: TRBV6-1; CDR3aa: CASSELDIPNTEAFF; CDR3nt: TGTGCCAGCAGTGAATTGGACATACCGAACACTGAAGCTTTCTTT
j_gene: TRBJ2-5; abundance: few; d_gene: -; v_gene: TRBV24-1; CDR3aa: CATSDGAGAFQETQYF; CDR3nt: TGTGCCACCAGTGATGGGGCAGGGGCTTTCCAAGAGACCCAGTACTTC
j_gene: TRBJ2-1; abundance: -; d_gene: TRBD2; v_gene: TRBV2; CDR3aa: CASSQGAGARDEQFF; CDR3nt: TGTGCCAGCAGTCAAGGGGCGGGAGCTCGAGATGAGCAGTTCTTC
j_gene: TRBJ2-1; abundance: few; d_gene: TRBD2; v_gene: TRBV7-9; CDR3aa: CASSSGLAGPAYNEQFF; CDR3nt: TGTGCCAGCAGCTCGGGACTAGCGGGACCAGCCTACAATGAGCAGTTCTTC
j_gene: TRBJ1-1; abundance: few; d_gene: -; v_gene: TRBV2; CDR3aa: CASSNAAGPFGSEAFF; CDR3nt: TGTGCCAGCAGTAACGCTGCCGGGCCTTTTGGCTCTGAAGCTTTCTTT
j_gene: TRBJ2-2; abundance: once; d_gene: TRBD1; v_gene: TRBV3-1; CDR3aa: CASSLSSWDREHGELFF; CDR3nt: TGTGCCAGCTCCCTCTCATCTTGGGACAGGGAACACGGGGAGCTGTTTTTT
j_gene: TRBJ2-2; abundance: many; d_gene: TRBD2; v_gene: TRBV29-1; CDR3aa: CSVEDRASGNTGELFF; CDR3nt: TGCAGCGTTGAAGATCGGGCTAGCGGGAACACCGGGGAGCTGTTTTTT
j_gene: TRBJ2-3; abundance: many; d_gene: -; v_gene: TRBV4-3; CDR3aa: CASSQDLSEDTQYF; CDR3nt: TGCGCCAGCAGCCAAGATCTCTCGGAGGATACGCAGTATTTT
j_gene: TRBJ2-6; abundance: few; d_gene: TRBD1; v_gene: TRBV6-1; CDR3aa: CASSQGAGANVLTF; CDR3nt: TGTGCCAGCAGTCAGGGGGCTGGGGCCAACGTCCTGACTTTC
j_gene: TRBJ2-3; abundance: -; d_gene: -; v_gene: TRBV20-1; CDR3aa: CSAKVVWSTDTQYF; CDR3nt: TGCAGTGCTAAGGTGGTTTGGAGCACAGATACGCAGTATTTT
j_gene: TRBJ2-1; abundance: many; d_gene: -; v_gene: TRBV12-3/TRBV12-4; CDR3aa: CASSDFVRANEQFF; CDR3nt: TGTGCCAGCAGCGACTTCGTTCGGGCCAATGAGCAGTTCTTC
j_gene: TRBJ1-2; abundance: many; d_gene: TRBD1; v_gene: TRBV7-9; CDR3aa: CASSLGQGPLYGYTF; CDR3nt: TGTGCCAGCAGCCTTGGACAGGGGCCCCTCTATGGCTACACCTTC
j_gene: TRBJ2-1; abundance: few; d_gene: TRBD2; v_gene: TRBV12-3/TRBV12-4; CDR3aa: CASSLSSSGEQFF; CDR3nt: TGTGCCAGCAGTTTATCCTCTAGCGGTGAGCAGTTCTTC
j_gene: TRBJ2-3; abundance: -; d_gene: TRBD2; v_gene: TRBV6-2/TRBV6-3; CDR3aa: CASSYFRGGADTQYF; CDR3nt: TGTGCCAGCAGTTACTTCCGCGGGGGGGCAGATACGCAGTATTTT
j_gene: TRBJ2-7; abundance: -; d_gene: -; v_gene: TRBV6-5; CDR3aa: CASSYADRTYEQYF; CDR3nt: TGTGCCAGCAGTTATGCAGACAGGACCTACGAGCAGTACTTC
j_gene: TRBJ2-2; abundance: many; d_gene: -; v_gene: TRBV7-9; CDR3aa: CASVLVNTGELFF; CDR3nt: TGTGCCAGCGTTTTGGTGAACACCGGGGAGCTGTTTTTT
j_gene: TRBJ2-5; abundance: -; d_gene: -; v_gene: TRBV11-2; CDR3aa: CASSLDHFGSGTAQETQYF; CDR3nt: TGTGCCAGCAGCTTAGATCATTTCGGTTCGGGAACAGCGCAAGAGACCCAGTACTTC
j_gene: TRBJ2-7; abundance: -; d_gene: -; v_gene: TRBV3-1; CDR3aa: CASSHEGMRAYEQYF; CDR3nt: TGTGCCAGCAGCCATGAGGGAATGAGGGCCTACGAGCAGTACTTC
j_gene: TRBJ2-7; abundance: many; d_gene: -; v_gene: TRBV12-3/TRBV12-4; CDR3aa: CASSFLAAGPNEQYF; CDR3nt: TGTGCCAGCAGTTTTTTAGCTGCGGGCCCCAACGAGCAGTACTTC
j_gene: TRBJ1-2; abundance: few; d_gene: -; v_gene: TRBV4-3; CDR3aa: CASSQGGGNYGYTF; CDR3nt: TGCGCCAGCAGCCAAGGGGGGGGGAACTATGGCTACACCTTC
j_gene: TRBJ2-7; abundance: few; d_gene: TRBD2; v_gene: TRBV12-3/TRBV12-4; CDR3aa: CASSLAGGRALYEQYF; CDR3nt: TGTGCCAGCAGTTTAGCTGGCGGGAGGGCCTTATACGAGCAGTACTTC
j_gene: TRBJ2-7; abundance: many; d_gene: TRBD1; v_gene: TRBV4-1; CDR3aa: CASSQHRQGDYEQYF; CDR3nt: TGCGCCAGCAGCCAACACAGGCAGGGGGACTACGAGCAGTACTTC
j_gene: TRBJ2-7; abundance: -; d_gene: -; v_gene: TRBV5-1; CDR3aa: CASSLELAWSSYEQYF; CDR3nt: TGCGCCAGCAGCTTGGAGTTAGCGTGGAGCTCCTACGAGCAGTACTTC
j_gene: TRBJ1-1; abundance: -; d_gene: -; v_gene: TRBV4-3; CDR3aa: CASSQSPPTGTMNTEAFF; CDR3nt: TGCGCCAGCAGCCAATCACCCCCCACAGGTACGATGAACACTGAAGCTTTCTTT
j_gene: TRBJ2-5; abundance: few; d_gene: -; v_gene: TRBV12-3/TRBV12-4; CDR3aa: CASSKRGPLGTQYF; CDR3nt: TGTGCCAGCAGTAAAAGGGGACCCCTCGGGACCCAGTACTTC